A selection of T cell receptor beta chains follows, all from one sample in a study of T cell repertoires in ileal Crohn's disease. The protocol was immunoSEQ multiplex PCR, while the TCRdb copy is restricted to in-frame clones and leaves out a portion. The sample lists about 5,700 clones, roughly 78% occurring once. Sequencing was performed on ileal tissue. Receptor source: an adult with Crohn's disease. Both conserved end residues are part of each CDR3. Fields, in order: J gene, V gene, D gene, clone size, CDR3 DNA, CDR3 protein. A D gene is named only where the DNA matches it firmly. The listing skips clone size in some rows; elsewhere it reads once, few, many or a size class.

TRBJ1-2 TRBV6-1 TRBD1 NA TGTGCCAGCCGAGACAGGGTCTATGGCTACACCTTC CASRDRVYGYTF
TRBJ2-3 TRBV4-1 TRBD2 few TGCGCCAGCAGCCAACGGGAAGGGAGGGCCACAGATACGCAGTATTTT CASSQREGRATDTQYF
TRBJ1-5 TRBV5-6 NA few TGTGCCAGCAGCTTGCTTGGGAAGGGGGACAATCAGCCCCAGCATTTT CASSLLGKGDNQPQHF
TRBJ2-7 TRBV7-1 TRBD2 NA TGTGCCAGCAGCTTATTACTAGCGGGGAGGGAGCAGTACTTC CASSLLLAGREQYF
TRBJ1-4 TRBV5-1 NA NA TGCGCCAGCAGCTTGGGACAGCGGGCCGATATGAATGAAAAACTGTTTTTT CASSLGQRADMNEKLFF
TRBJ1-1 TRBV29-1 TRBD1 NA TGCAGCGTTCTCCGGGACAGTCCTGAAGCTTTCTTT CSVLRDSPEAFF
TRBJ2-6 TRBV9 NA NA TGTGCCAGCAGCGTTTCTGGGGCCAACGTCCTGACTTTC CASSVSGANVLTF
TRBJ2-6 TRBV6-5 NA NA TGTGCCAGCAGATACGACCCCTCTGGGGCCAACGTCCTGACTTTC CASRYDPSGANVLTF
TRBJ2-2 TRBV2 NA NA TGTGCCAGCAGTGCAATGGGAAATACCGGGGAGCTGTTTTTT CASSAMGNTGELFF
TRBJ2-6 TRBV4-2 NA NA TGTGCCAGCAGCCAAGGAGGGGGGGCTGGGGCCAACGTCCTGACTTTC CASSQGGGAGANVLTF
TRBJ2-5 TRBV11-1 NA NA TGTGCCAGCAGCTTAGCGGGCCTAGCTCGGGAGACCCAGTACTTC CASSLAGLARETQYF
TRBJ2-6 TRBV11-2 NA NA TGTGCCAGCAGCTTATTGAGAGGGGCCAACGTCCTGACTTTC CASSLLRGANVLTF
TRBJ1-1 TRBV5-1 NA NA TGCGCCAGCAGCTTGGCCGGGACGGTGAACACTGAAGCTTTCTTT CASSLAGTVNTEAFF
TRBJ1-4 TRBV27 NA NA TGTGCCAGCAGGGGAGTGCAAGAAAAACTGTTTTTT CASRGVQEKLFF
TRBJ2-7 TRBV6-5 NA NA TGTGCCAGCAGTTACTCCGGGTGGGACGAGCAGTACTTC CASSYSGWDEQYF
TRBJ1-1 TRBV27 TRBD1 NA TGTGCCAGCAGTTCTGCAGGGGGCGTAGCTTTCTTT CASSSAGGVAFF
TRBJ1-5 TRBV6-1 TRBD1 few TGTGCCAGCAGTGAACACGGGACAGGGAAACTAAATCAGCCCCAGCATTTT CASSEHGTGKLNQPQHF
TRBJ1-2 TRBV19 TRBD1 NA TGTGCCAGTGCGGGACAGGGGGACTACGGCTATGGCTACACCTTC CASAGQGDYGYGYTF
TRBJ1-4 TRBV11-1 NA NA TGTGCCAGCAGCTCCGAAGCCACACCAACTAATGAAAAACTGTTTTTT CASSSEATPTNEKLFF
TRBJ2-5 TRBV19 NA NA TGTGCCAGCTCGCGGGGCCAAGAGACCCAGTACTTC CASSRGQETQYF
TRBJ2-5 TRBV28 NA NA TGTGCCAGCAGGACAATGGAGCGAGAGACCCAGTACTTC CASRTMERETQYF
TRBJ1-2 TRBV30 NA NA TGTGCCTGGAGTGTAGATCGGGTCTATGGCTACACCTTC CAWSVDRVYGYTF
TRBJ1-1 TRBV28 NA NA TGTGCCAGCTATTCAGGGGAGCAAGCTTTCTTT CASYSGEQAFF
TRBJ1-2 TRBV6-6 NA NA TGTGCCAGCAGTTACTCGGAGGGAGATGGCTACACCTTC CASSYSEGDGYTF
TRBJ1-1 TRBV25-1 TRBD1 once TGTGCCAGCAGTGACCAACAGGGGAAGGTGAACACTGAAGCTTTCTTT CASSDQQGKVNTEAFF
TRBJ2-2 TRBV4-1 NA NA TGCGCCAGCAGCCAAGAAGGCCACCGGGGCTACGGGGAGCTGTTTTTT CASSQEGHRGYGELFF
TRBJ2-7 TRBV11-2 NA NA TGTGCCAGCAGCTTTCCCGGGGCGGGGGCAGACACCTACGAGCAGTACTTC CASSFPGAGADTYEQYF
TRBJ2-2 TRBV11-3 NA NA TGTGCCAGCAGCTTAAACAGTCCCACCGGGGAGCTGTTTTTT CASSLNSPTGELFF
TRBJ1-1 TRBV7-9 NA NA TGTGCCAGCAGCTACCCAATGGGGCCGGGGAATGAAGCTTTCTTT CASSYPMGPGNEAFF
TRBJ2-5 TRBV7-2 TRBD2 NA TGTGCCAGCAGCTTAGTAGCGGGGAAATCAGAGACCCAGTACTTC CASSLVAGKSETQYF
TRBJ1-4 TRBV7-2 NA NA TGTGCCAGCAGCTTAGTGCTAGCAACTAATGAAAAACTGTTTTTT CASSLVLATNEKLFF
TRBJ2-1 TRBV4-3 NA NA TGCGCCAGCAGCCAAGAATCAGGCTGGCCTCCGGGGGAGCAGTTCTTC CASSQESGWPPGEQFF
TRBJ2-7 TRBV28 NA NA TGTGCCAGCACCGACTCCGGGACACAGATTACCTACGAGCAGTACTTC CASTDSGTQITYEQYF
TRBJ2-3 TRBV6-5 NA NA TGTGCCAGCAGTTCTCTGACCTCCGGGAGTCAGAATACGCAGTATTTT CASSSLTSGSQNTQYF
TRBJ1-2 TRBV2 NA NA TGTGCCAGCAGTGAACTTCGGGAGAACTATGGCTACACCTTC CASSELRENYGYTF
TRBJ2-3 TRBV5-1 NA NA TGCGCCAGCAGCTTGGTAAAAGATACGCAGTATTTT CASSLVKDTQYF
TRBJ2-2 TRBV29-1 TRBD2 NA TGCAGCGTTGAACTGGACCCTCTAGCGGGAGGGCCGGGCACCGGGGAGCTGTTTTTT CSVELDPLAGGPGTGELFF
TRBJ2-7 TRBV6-6 NA NA TGTGCCAGCAGCGGCTATAGCGGCTCCTACGAGCAGTACTTC CASSGYSGSYEQYF
TRBJ2-1 TRBV11-1 NA NA TGTGCCAGCAGCTTACGGTTCACTTACCTCTACAATGAGCAGTTCTTC CASSLRFTYLYNEQFF
TRBJ2-2 TRBV6-5 NA few TGTGCCAGCAGTCGCACCGGGGAGCTGTTTTTT CASSRTGELFF
TRBJ1-4 TRBV7-9 NA NA TGTGCCAGCAGCTTAACAGGACTAGCAACTAATGAAAAACTGTTTTTT CASSLTGLATNEKLFF
TRBJ1-2 TRBV9 NA NA TGTGCCAGCAGCGAGGCTAGGGGGGGCGTGTATGAAGGCTACACCTTC CASSEARGGVYEGYTF
TRBJ2-5 TRBV28 NA NA TGTGCCAGCAGAGGGGACCCAATAGAGACCCAGTACTTC CASRGDPIETQYF
TRBJ2-7 TRBV7-8 NA NA TGTGCCAGCAGCTTAATAACAGGGGGGGCCTACGAGCAGTACTTC CASSLITGGAYEQYF
TRBJ2-6 TRBV9 NA NA TGTGCCAGCAGCGTAGGGAACGAGGGGTCATCTGGGGCCAACGTCCTGACTTTC CASSVGNEGSSGANVLTF
TRBJ1-1 TRBV6-6 NA NA TGTGCCAGCAGTACCGCTACAGTCACTGAAGCTTTCTTT CASSTATVTEAFF
TRBJ1-3 TRBV9 NA NA TGTGCCAGCAGCGTAAGTGACTCGTTCCCGGGCTCTGGAAACACCATATATTTT CASSVSDSFPGSGNTIYF
TRBJ2-7 TRBV6-6 TRBD2 NA TGTGCCAGCAGCCGAACTAGCGGGAGTTACGAGCAGTACTTC CASSRTSGSYEQYF
TRBJ1-3 TRBV9 TRBD1 few TGTGCCAGCAGCGACGGGACAGAAAACACCATATATTTT CASSDGTENTIYF
TRBJ1-3 TRBV6-1 NA NA TGTGCCAGCAGGCCCAGGGATTACTCTGGAAACACCATATATTTT CASRPRDYSGNTIYF
TRBJ2-1 TRBV19 TRBD2 few TGTGCCAGTAGTATGAACTTGGGGGGGATAACCTACAATGAGCAGTTCTTC CASSMNLGGITYNEQFF
TRBJ1-1 TRBV6-6 NA once TGTGCCAGCAGTTCTAATCAAGGGGGGGTAGCTTTCTTT CASSSNQGGVAFF
TRBJ2-2 TRBV27 NA NA TGTGCCAGCAGTTTACTTCCCGGGGTTACCGGGGAGCTGTTTTTT CASSLLPGVTGELFF
TRBJ2-2 TRBV9 TRBD2 NA TGTGCCAGCAGCCTCCAGACTAGCGGGATGACCGGGGAGCTGTTTTTT CASSLQTSGMTGELFF
TRBJ2-3 TRBV7-8 NA NA TGTGCCAGCAGCCTATTAGCCGGGGGGCCGACAGATACGCAGTATTTT CASSLLAGGPTDTQYF